This T cell receptor (beta chain) was observed in a study of T-cell reconstitution after alpha-beta-depleted transplantation in children. This clonotype has at least ten counts. This CDR3 spans 14 amino acids. Germline lookup yields CDR1 MNHEY and CDR2 SMNVEV (reference sequence). V lost 6 bases, J lost 2 bases, and 11 bases lay in between. Unique molecular identifiers were used in preparing the TCRbeta library. TCRdb used MiXCR to reprocess the PCR reads, holding one entry per CDR3 protein. The sample carries about 440,000 distinct CDR3 sequences, around two fifths recorded once. The J gene is TRBJ1-5, the V gene TRBV27; possibly TRBD1 for D (5 bases). This sample comprised PBMCs, obtained before TCRalphabeta/CD19-depleted stem cell transplant. The receptor was derived from a girl between 2 and 10 years old with aplastic anemia, due to receive a stem cell transplant. Here the CDR3 reads CASRGGGGNQPQHF. The DNA of the CDR3 is TGTGCCAGCAGGGGCGGGGGTGGCAATCAGCCCCAGCATTTT.